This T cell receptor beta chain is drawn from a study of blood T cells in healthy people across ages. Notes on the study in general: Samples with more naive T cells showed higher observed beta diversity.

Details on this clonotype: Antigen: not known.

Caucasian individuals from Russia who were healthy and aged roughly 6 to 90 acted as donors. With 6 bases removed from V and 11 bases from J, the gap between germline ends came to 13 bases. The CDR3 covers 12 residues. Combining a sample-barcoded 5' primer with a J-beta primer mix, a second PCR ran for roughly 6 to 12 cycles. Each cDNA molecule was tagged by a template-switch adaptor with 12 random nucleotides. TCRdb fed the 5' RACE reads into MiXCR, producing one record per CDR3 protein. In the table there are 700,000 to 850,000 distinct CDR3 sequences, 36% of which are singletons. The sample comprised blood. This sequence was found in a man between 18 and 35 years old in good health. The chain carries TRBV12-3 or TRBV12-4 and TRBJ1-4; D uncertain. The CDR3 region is CASSLLDGKLFF. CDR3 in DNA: TGTGCCAGCAGCCTGCTGGACGGGAAACTGTTTTTT.